This T cell receptor (beta chain) emerged from a study of blood T cell repertoires in COVID-19. Study in general: PBMCs, B-cell-depleted T cells, or T cells provided the cDNA or gDNA that made up the material.

Assignments of participants to cohorts depended upon their own reported clinical history. Recovered status in Cohort 3 required two negative PCRs, clearance, or symptom resolution. Per the study methods: Using reference gene primer amplification, nucleated cell counts were estimated. Data came from immunoSEQ multiplex PCR; TCRdb stores just in-frame clones and leaves some out. That table is the source of V, J and clone size, and D and trimming were worked out from the DNA. The sample has 150,000 to 250,000 clones, about nine tenths seen once. V was pared by 5 bases and J by 1 base, with 6 bases of the junction left unmatched. The CDR3 sequence is 15 residues long. Germline CDR1 and CDR2: SEHNR and FQNEAQ (reference sequence).

This TCR derives from a woman aged 30 to 39 who had recovered from COVID-19. V usage is TRBV7-9 and J usage is TRBJ1-1; 8 positions agree with TRBD1. The sequenced sample consisted of PBMCs or T cells enriched from blood (not recorded which). CDR3 bases: TGTGCCAGCAGCCCCATGACAGGGGAGAACACTGAAGCTTTCTTT. Protein: CASSPMTGENTEAFF.